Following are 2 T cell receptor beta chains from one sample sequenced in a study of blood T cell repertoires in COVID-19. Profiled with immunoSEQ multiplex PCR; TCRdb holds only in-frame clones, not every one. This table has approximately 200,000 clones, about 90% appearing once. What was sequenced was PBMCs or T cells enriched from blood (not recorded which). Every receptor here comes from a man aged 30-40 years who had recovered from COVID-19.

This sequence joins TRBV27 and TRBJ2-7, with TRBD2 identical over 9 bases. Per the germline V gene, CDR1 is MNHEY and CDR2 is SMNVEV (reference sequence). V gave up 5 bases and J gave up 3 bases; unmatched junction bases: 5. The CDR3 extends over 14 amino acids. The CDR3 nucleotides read TGTGCCAGCAGTCAGAATAGCGGGAGCTACGAGCAGTACTTC. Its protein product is CASSQNSGSYEQYF.

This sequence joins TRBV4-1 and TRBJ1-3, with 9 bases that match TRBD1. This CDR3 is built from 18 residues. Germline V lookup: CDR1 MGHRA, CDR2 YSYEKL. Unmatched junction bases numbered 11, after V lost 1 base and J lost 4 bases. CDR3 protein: CASSQGRATGGSGNTIYF. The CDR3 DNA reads TGCGCCAGCAGCCAAGGTAGAGCGACAGGGGGATCCGGAAACACCATATATTTT.